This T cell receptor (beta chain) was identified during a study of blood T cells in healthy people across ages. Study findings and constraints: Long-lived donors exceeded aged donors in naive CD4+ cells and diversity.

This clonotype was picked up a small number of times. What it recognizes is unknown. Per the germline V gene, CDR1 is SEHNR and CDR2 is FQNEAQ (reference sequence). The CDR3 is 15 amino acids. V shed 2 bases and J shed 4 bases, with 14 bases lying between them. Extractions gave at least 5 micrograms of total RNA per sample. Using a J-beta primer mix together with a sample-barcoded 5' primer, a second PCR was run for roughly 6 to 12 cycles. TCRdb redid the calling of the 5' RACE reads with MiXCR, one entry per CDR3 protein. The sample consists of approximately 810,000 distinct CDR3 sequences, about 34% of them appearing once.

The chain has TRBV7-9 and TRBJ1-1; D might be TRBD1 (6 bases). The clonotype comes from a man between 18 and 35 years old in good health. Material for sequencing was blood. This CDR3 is CASSLSRGWGTEAFF. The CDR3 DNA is TGTGCCAGCAGCTTATCCAGGGGATGGGGCACTGAAGCTTTCTTT.